Shown below are 3 T cell receptor beta chains from a single sample sequenced in a study of T-cell reconstitution after alpha-beta-depleted transplantation in children. Library preparation (for TCRbeta) was performed with unique molecular identifiers. TCRdb re-called the PCR reads with MiXCR, one entry per CDR3 protein. The data show around 92,000 distinct CDR3 sequences, 12% seen once. The specimen was PBMCs from the stem cell graft donor, collected from the stem cell graft. The origin of the receptors is a human donor who donated a stem cell graft to a child with inherited bone marrow failure.

This clonotype was counted many times. V gene TRBV6-5 combines with J gene TRBJ1-2; D may be TRBD1 (5 bases). Germline CDR1 is MNHEY and CDR2 is SVGAGI. Trimming took 7 bases from V and 7 from J, leaving 25 bases between them. The CDR3 loop spans 16 amino acids. CDR3 sequence (DNA): TGTGCCAGCAACCGGAGTGGGGCAGGGCGCGCCGGTGGCTACACCTTC. It is translated as CASNRSGAGRAGGYTF.

This clonotype was counted at least ten times. CDR3 nucleotides: TGCGCCAGCAGCCGACAGGACACTCAAGAGACCCAGTACTTC. Amino acid sequence: CASSRQDTQETQYF. V is TRBV5-1 and J is TRBJ2-5; tentatively, D is TRBD1 (6 bases). The V gene's germline CDR1 is SGHRS and CDR2 YFSETQ. The V and J ends lost 4 bases and 2 bases respectively, with 12 bases between them. This CDR3 comprises 14 residues. Complete variable domain (other parts from reference TRBV5-1 and TRBJ2-5): KAGVTQTPRYLIKTRGQQVTLSCSPISGHRSVSWYQQTPGQGLQFLFEYFSETQRNKGNFPGRFSGRQFSNSRSEMNVSTLELGDSALYLCASSRQDTQETQYFGPGTRLLVL.

This clonotype was seen repeatedly, ten times or more. The V call is TRBV7-8, the J call TRBJ1-2; D remains ambiguous. CDR1 SGHVS and CDR2 FQNEAQ come from the germline V gene. The V gene lost 3 bases and the J gene lost 7 bases, with 9 bases spanning the gap. The CDR3 is 12 residues long. As DNA, the CDR3 is TGTGCCAGCAGCTTGACCACTACTGGCTACACCTTC. Translated, it gives CASSLTTTGYTF.